These T cell receptor beta chains were read from a single sample in a study of beta chain features in type 1 diabetes. Sequenced by immunoSEQ multiplex PCR; TCRdb stores in-frame clones only, minus some. The sample has about 140,000 clones; roughly 9.7% are singletons. Input material: central memory CD4+ T cells from blood. Every receptor here comes from a woman aged 40 to 49 in good health. The CDR3 runs from the conserved cysteine through the conserved F or W. Each record gives: D gene, J gene, V gene, clone size, CDR3 protein, CDR3 DNA. The D gene is left open where the match is weak. Size is omitted from some rows. Given values are once, few, many or a class for expanded clones.

d_gene: NA
j_gene: TRBJ2-7
v_gene: TRBV5-1
abundance: few
CDR3aa: CASSLGWATGNYEQYF
CDR3nt: TGCGCCAGCAGCTTGGGGTGGGCCACAGGGAACTACGAGCAGTACTTC

d_gene: NA
j_gene: TRBJ2-6
v_gene: TRBV4-2
abundance: NA
CDR3aa: CASRQVAAVISGANVLTF
CDR3nt: TGTGCCAGCCGCCAAGTAGCGGCCGTAATCTCTGGGGCCAACGTCCTGACTTTC

d_gene: TRBD1
j_gene: TRBJ1-1
v_gene: TRBV10-3
abundance: NA
CDR3aa: CAIRETGVGTEAFF
CDR3nt: TGTGCCATCAGGGAGACAGGGGTCGGAACTGAAGCTTTCTTT

d_gene: NA
j_gene: TRBJ2-5
v_gene: TRBV19
abundance: few
CDR3aa: CASSLGVRNQETQYF
CDR3nt: TGTGCCAGTAGTCTGGGTGTGAGGAACCAAGAGACCCAGTACTTC

d_gene: TRBD1
j_gene: TRBJ2-2
v_gene: TRBV4-1
abundance: few
CDR3aa: CASSQGFMTGGGGELFF
CDR3nt: TGCGCCAGCAGCCAAGGTTTCATGACAGGGGGCGGCGGGGAGCTGTTTTTT

d_gene: NA
j_gene: TRBJ2-5
v_gene: TRBV5-1
abundance: few
CDR3aa: CASSRVRQNQETQYF
CDR3nt: TGCGCCAGCAGCCGCGTACGACAGAACCAAGAGACCCAGTACTTC

d_gene: NA
j_gene: TRBJ2-2
v_gene: TRBV5-4
abundance: NA
CDR3aa: CASSLGGRNTGELFF
CDR3nt: TGTGCCAGCAGCTTGGGGGGGCGGAACACCGGGGAGCTGTTTTTT

d_gene: NA
j_gene: TRBJ1-1
v_gene: TRBV18
abundance: NA
CDR3aa: CASSPSGDMNTEAFF
CDR3nt: TGTGCCAGCTCACCATCCGGGGACATGAACACTGAAGCTTTCTTT

d_gene: TRBD1
j_gene: TRBJ2-1
v_gene: TRBV5-1
abundance: many
CDR3aa: CASRPGTGYNEQFF
CDR3nt: TGCGCCAGCAGACCCGGGACAGGGTACAATGAGCAGTTCTTC

d_gene: TRBD1
j_gene: TRBJ2-7
v_gene: TRBV6-1
abundance: few
CDR3aa: CASSEWGTGGYEQYF
CDR3nt: TGTGCCAGCAGTGAATGGGGGACAGGGGGCTACGAGCAGTACTTC

d_gene: NA
j_gene: TRBJ2-6
v_gene: TRBV19
abundance: NA
CDR3aa: CASSITGIHSGANVLTF
CDR3nt: TGTGCCAGTAGTATAACAGGGATTCACTCTGGGGCCAACGTCCTGACTTTC

d_gene: TRBD2
j_gene: TRBJ2-3
v_gene: TRBV19
abundance: few
CDR3aa: CASSTQRGGTDTQYF
CDR3nt: TGTGCCAGTAGTACCCAGCGGGGGGGCACAGATACGCAGTATTTT

d_gene: NA
j_gene: TRBJ2-7
v_gene: TRBV7-8
abundance: NA
CDR3aa: CASSRMRGLAEQYF
CDR3nt: TGTGCCAGCAGCCGTATGCGGGGGCTCGCCGAGCAGTACTTC

d_gene: TRBD2
j_gene: TRBJ2-3
v_gene: TRBV7-6
abundance: NA
CDR3aa: CASRPIAGGPQDTQYF
CDR3nt: TGTGCCAGCAGACCGATAGCGGGGGGGCCTCAAGATACGCAGTATTTT

d_gene: NA
j_gene: TRBJ2-5
v_gene: TRBV19
abundance: NA
CDR3aa: CASSIGGVTEETQYF
CDR3nt: TGTGCCAGTAGTATAGGGGGGGTAACAGAAGAGACCCAGTACTTC

d_gene: NA
j_gene: TRBJ1-3
v_gene: TRBV15
abundance: many
CDR3aa: CATSLRQAGNTIYF
CDR3nt: TGTGCCACCAGCCTGAGACAGGCGGGAAACACCATATATTTT

d_gene: NA
j_gene: TRBJ1-1
v_gene: TRBV27
abundance: few
CDR3aa: CASSSPGGFEAFF
CDR3nt: TGTGCCAGCAGTTCCCCGGGGGGGTTTGAAGCTTTCTTT

d_gene: NA
j_gene: TRBJ1-1
v_gene: TRBV18
abundance: few
CDR3aa: CASSPRTDLGDTEAFF
CDR3nt: TGTGCCAGCTCACCACGTACCGATTTAGGGGACACTGAAGCTTTCTTT

d_gene: NA
j_gene: TRBJ2-5
v_gene: TRBV7-9
abundance: few
CDR3aa: CASSFFPQETQYF
CDR3nt: TGTGCCAGCAGCTTCTTTCCCCAAGAGACCCAGTACTTC

d_gene: NA
j_gene: TRBJ2-3
v_gene: TRBV19
abundance: few
CDR3aa: CASSGGPLTDTQYF
CDR3nt: TGTGCCAGTAGTGGGGGCCCACTCACAGATACGCAGTATTTT

d_gene: TRBD1
j_gene: TRBJ1-1
v_gene: TRBV4-3
abundance: few
CDR3aa: CASSQAPPGGANTEAFF
CDR3nt: TGCGCCAGCAGCCAAGCCCCTCCAGGGGGCGCGAACACTGAAGCTTTCTTT

d_gene: NA
j_gene: TRBJ2-5
v_gene: TRBV10-3
abundance: many
CDR3aa: CAISDWASEQETQYF
CDR3nt: TGTGCCATCAGTGATTGGGCTAGCGAACAAGAGACCCAGTACTTC

d_gene: TRBD1
j_gene: TRBJ2-6
v_gene: TRBV6-5
abundance: few
CDR3aa: CASSFGDRAVANVLTF
CDR3nt: TGTGCCAGCAGTTTTGGGGACAGGGCTGTAGCCAACGTCCTGACTTTC

d_gene: NA
j_gene: TRBJ1-6
v_gene: TRBV14
abundance: many
CDR3aa: CASSQVGLGGGSPLHF
CDR3nt: TGTGCCAGCAGCCAAGTGGGCCTCGGGGGAGGATCACCCCTCCACTTT

d_gene: TRBD1
j_gene: TRBJ2-2
v_gene: TRBV2
abundance: few
CDR3aa: CASRGQGTTGELFF
CDR3nt: TGTGCCAGCAGGGGACAGGGAACCACCGGGGAGCTGTTTTTT

d_gene: NA
j_gene: TRBJ1-2
v_gene: TRBV5-6
abundance: few
CDR3aa: CASSLRTYNYGYTF
CDR3nt: TGTGCCAGCAGCTTAAGGACTTACAACTATGGCTACACCTTC

d_gene: NA
j_gene: TRBJ1-2
v_gene: TRBV16
abundance: few
CDR3aa: CASSQSRPESGYTF
CDR3nt: TGTGCCAGCAGCCAATCTCGTCCGGAGTCCGGCTACACCTTC

d_gene: NA
j_gene: TRBJ2-5
v_gene: TRBV7-2
abundance: few
CDR3aa: CASSLPRTAQETQYF
CDR3nt: TGTGCCAGCAGCTTACCCCGGACAGCCCAAGAGACCCAGTACTTC

d_gene: TRBD1
j_gene: TRBJ1-2
v_gene: TRBV7-9
abundance: NA
CDR3aa: CASSLWTGRRKAHGYTF
CDR3nt: TGTGCCAGCAGCCTATGGACAGGGAGGAGGAAGGCTCATGGCTACACCTTC

d_gene: NA
j_gene: TRBJ1-1
v_gene: TRBV7-9
abundance: few
CDR3aa: CASSWGGSDTEAFF
CDR3nt: TGTGCCAGCAGCTGGGGAGGTTCAGACACTGAAGCTTTCTTT

d_gene: NA
j_gene: TRBJ1-1
v_gene: TRBV21-1
abundance: few
CDR3aa: CASKTLGGTEAFF
CDR3nt: TGTGCCAGCAAGACCCTTGGGGGGACTGAAGCTTTCTTT

d_gene: NA
j_gene: TRBJ2-7
v_gene: TRBV6-1
abundance: many
CDR3aa: CASSDWAETYEQYF
CDR3nt: TGTGCCAGCAGTGACTGGGCCGAAACCTACGAGCAGTACTTC

d_gene: TRBD1
j_gene: TRBJ2-1
v_gene: TRBV15
abundance: NA
CDR3aa: CATSTGQGVESYNEQFF
CDR3nt: TGTGCCACCAGCACCGGACAGGGTGTCGAGTCCTACAATGAGCAGTTCTTC

d_gene: NA
j_gene: TRBJ2-5
v_gene: TRBV5-1
abundance: NA
CDR3aa: CASSLQEQETQYF
CDR3nt: TGCGCCAGCAGCTTACAGGAGCAAGAGACCCAGTACTTC

d_gene: NA
j_gene: TRBJ2-7
v_gene: TRBV19
abundance: NA
CDR3aa: CATVAETYEQYF
CDR3nt: TGTGCCACCGTAGCGGAAACCTACGAGCAGTACTTC

d_gene: TRBD2
j_gene: TRBJ2-1
v_gene: TRBV2
abundance: few
CDR3aa: CASRLAGGRNEQFF
CDR3nt: TGTGCCAGCAGGCTAGCGGGGGGTCGTAATGAGCAGTTCTTC

d_gene: TRBD1
j_gene: TRBJ2-2
v_gene: TRBV7-2
abundance: few
CDR3aa: CASSPQGAGPLTGELFF
CDR3nt: TGTGCCAGCAGCCCCCAGGGGGCAGGGCCGCTGACCGGGGAGCTGTTTTTT

d_gene: TRBD1
j_gene: TRBJ2-3
v_gene: TRBV11-2
abundance: many
CDR3aa: CASSSTGTGGNTDTQYF
CDR3nt: TGTGCCAGCAGCTCAACCGGGACAGGGGGGAACACAGATACGCAGTATTTT

d_gene: NA
j_gene: TRBJ2-1
v_gene: TRBV7-2
abundance: few
CDR3aa: CASSSEGEQFF
CDR3nt: TGTGCCAGCAGCTCGGAGGGTGAGCAGTTCTTC

d_gene: NA
j_gene: TRBJ1-4
v_gene: TRBV2
abundance: NA
CDR3aa: CASSSSATNEKLFF
CDR3nt: TGTGCCAGCAGCTCCAGTGCAACTAATGAAAAACTGTTTTTT

d_gene: NA
j_gene: TRBJ2-7
v_gene: TRBV5-1
abundance: NA
CDR3aa: CASSLAIGQNYEQYF
CDR3nt: TGCGCCAGCAGCTTGGCGATCGGACAAAACTACGAGCAGTACTTC

d_gene: NA
j_gene: TRBJ1-6
v_gene: TRBV21-1
abundance: NA
CDR3aa: CASRNSSPLHF
CDR3nt: TGTGCCAGCAGAAACAGTTCACCCCTCCACTTT

d_gene: TRBD1
j_gene: TRBJ1-2
v_gene: TRBV28
abundance: NA
CDR3aa: CAYEDRANYGYTF
CDR3nt: TGTGCCTATGAGGACAGGGCTAACTATGGCTACACCTTC

d_gene: TRBD1
j_gene: TRBJ1-4
v_gene: TRBV4-2
abundance: few
CDR3aa: CASSSVWGQGGEKLFF
CDR3nt: TGTGCCAGCAGCTCCGTTTGGGGACAGGGGGGTGAAAAACTGTTTTTT

d_gene: NA
j_gene: TRBJ2-5
v_gene: TRBV11-2
abundance: few
CDR3aa: CASKSGGETQYF
CDR3nt: TGTGCCAGCAAGTCAGGAGGGGAGACCCAGTACTTC

d_gene: NA
j_gene: TRBJ2-2
v_gene: TRBV5-1
abundance: NA
CDR3aa: CASSIPNREHTGELFF
CDR3nt: TGCGCCAGCAGCATACCTAACAGGGAACACACCGGGGAGCTGTTTTTT

d_gene: NA
j_gene: TRBJ2-4
v_gene: TRBV11-2
abundance: few
CDR3aa: CASSLVTRSKNIQYF
CDR3nt: TGTGCCAGCAGCTTAGTAACGCGGAGTAAAAACATTCAGTACTTC

d_gene: NA
j_gene: TRBJ1-1
v_gene: TRBV7-8
abundance: few
CDR3aa: CASSLVTTLNTEAFF
CDR3nt: TGTGCCAGCAGCTTAGTAACTACTCTAAACACTGAAGCTTTCTTT

d_gene: NA
j_gene: TRBJ2-7
v_gene: TRBV5-6
abundance: NA
CDR3aa: CASSLGRVPYEQYF
CDR3nt: TGTGCCAGCAGCTTGGGCAGGGTACCTTACGAGCAGTACTTC

d_gene: TRBD1
j_gene: TRBJ1-1
v_gene: TRBV2
abundance: NA
CDR3aa: CASSVDRGRTEAFF
CDR3nt: TGTGCCAGCAGTGTGGACAGGGGGCGGACTGAAGCTTTCTTT

d_gene: TRBD2
j_gene: TRBJ2-3
v_gene: TRBV5-4
abundance: NA
CDR3aa: CASSLAGGGPRTDTQYF
CDR3nt: TGTGCCAGCAGCTTGGCCGGCGGGGGGCCTCGCACAGATACGCAGTATTTT

d_gene: NA
j_gene: TRBJ1-1
v_gene: TRBV18
abundance: few
CDR3aa: CASSGDIDVAEAFF
CDR3nt: TGTGCCAGCTCAGGGGACATTGATGTCGCTGAAGCTTTCTTT